This T cell receptor (beta chain) appears in the sequencing data of a study of PD-1 blockade in classical Hodgkin lymphoma. This clone was picked up a small number of times. Its antigen remains unidentified. Each of the patients experienced relapse following autologous stem cell transplantation, and their brentuximab vedotin exposure differed. Study outcomes and limitations: Lower baseline TCR diversity was reported for newly diagnosed patients than for healthy donors. Patients starting nivolumab less than 1 year after ASCT had lower diversity and were excluded from later analyses.

TCRdb's table, derived via immunoSEQ multiplex PCR, lists solely in-frame clones and lacks some. The table shows 35,000 to 50,000 clones, with approximately 80% occurring only once. The source material was peripheral blood mononuclear cells (PBMCs), sampled at baseline. This clonotype was obtained from a human donor with classical Hodgkin lymphoma.

CDR3 DNA: TGCGCCAGCGGACAGAACTATGGCTACACCTTC. Its translation: CASGQNYGYTF. V and J are TRBV10-2 and TRBJ1-2, with D tentatively TRBD1 (6 bases). V dropped 8 bases and J dropped 2 bases, with 6 bases sitting between them. The CDR3 loop spans 11 amino acids. The germline V gene has CDR1 WSHSY and CDR2 SAAADI.